Each of the 21 T cell receptor beta chains below was sequenced from the same sample in a study of cytomegalovirus exposure and HLA in healthy donors. In the PCR, 60 Vbeta and 13 Jbeta primers were used. The protocol was immunoSEQ multiplex PCR, while the TCRdb copy is restricted to in-frame clones and leaves out a portion. Among about 170,000 clones listed, about 85% were seen once. The sequenced sample consisted of PBMCs. These receptors all come from a man younger than 35 in good health and CMV-seropositive.

This clone was detected once. The gene calls are TRBV6-6 and TRBJ2-2; D call uncertain. Germline assignment: CDR1 MNHNY and CDR2 SVGAGI (reference sequence). The CDR3 is made up of 13 amino acids. The V gene lost 4 bases and the J gene lost 4 bases, with 7 bases spanning the gap. Written as DNA, the CDR3 is TGTGCCAGCAGTTCCCCGGGCACCGGGGAGCTGTTTTTT. The encoded protein is CASSSPGTGELFF.

This chain links TRBV13 with TRBJ1-3, with no clear D. The V and J ends lost 8 bases and 0 bases respectively, with 17 bases between them. This CDR3 region has 16 residues. CDR1 and CDR2 from the germline V gene are PRHDT and FYEKMQ (reference sequence). DNA of the CDR3: TGTGCCAGCGCCGTGATGCAGGAAAGCTCTGGAAACACCATATATTTT. This gives the protein CASAVMQESSGNTIYF. The variable domain in full, completed from reference TRBV13 and TRBJ1-3, reads AAGVIQSPRHLIKEKRETATLKCYPIPRHDTVYWYQQGPGQDPQFLISFYEKMQSDKGSIPDRFSAQQFSDYHSELNMSSLELGDSALYFCASAVMQESSGNTIYFGEGSWLTVV.

The chain employs TRBV7-9 and TRBJ2-6; D remains ambiguous. With 5 bases removed from V and 2 bases from J, the gap between germline ends came to 10 bases. This CDR3 is built from 15 residues. Germline CDR1 SEHNR, CDR2 FQNEAQ (reference sequence). The CDR3 nucleotides read TGTGCCAGCAGCCGCGGCGTTACTGGGGCCAACGTCCTGACTTTC. Translated: CASSRGVTGANVLTF.

The genes are TRBV2 and TRBJ1-2, with D tentatively TRBD1 (6 bases). The CDR3 has 14 residues. The germline V gene encodes CDR1 SNHLY and CDR2 FYNNEI. V was clipped by 1 base and J by 4 bases, with 10 bases between them. CDR3 nucleotide sequence: TGTGCCAGCAGTGAAGAGAAAGGGGGCTATGGCTACACCTTC. Its protein product is CASSEEKGGYGYTF.

This clone was detected only once. The gene calls are TRBV6-5 and TRBJ2-4, with unresolved D. V lost 7 bases and J lost 0, with 10 bases in between. Germline CDR1 reads MNHEY; CDR2 reads SVGAGI. This CDR3 contains 14 residues. The CDR3 DNA is TGTGCCAGCACTACCCTCCAAGCCAAAAACATTCAGTACTTC. This encodes CASTTLQAKNIQYF.

The rearrangement joins TRBV7-9 to TRBJ1-1; 9 nucleotides agree with TRBD1. The ends lost 2 bases at V and 3 bases at J; junction bases unmatched: 4. There are 15 residues in the CDR3. Germline V gene lookup returns CDR1 SEHNR and CDR2 FQNEAQ (reference sequence). The chain's CDR3 is CASSLRTGEDTEAFF. The CDR3 DNA reads TGTGCCAGCAGCTTACGGACAGGGGAGGACACTGAAGCTTTCTTT. Filled out from reference TRBV7-9 and TRBJ1-1, the complete variable domain reads DTGVSQNPRHKITKRGQNVTFRCDPISEHNRLYWYRQTLGQGPEFLTYFQNEAQLEKSRLLSDRFSAERPKGSFSTLEIQRTEQGDSAMYLCASSLRTGEDTEAFFGQGTRLTVV.

This clone was picked up a small number of times. The chain has TRBV6-1 and TRBJ2-7; possible D gene TRBD2, 6 bases. The germline V gene has CDR1 MNHNS and CDR2 SASEGT. V dropped 5 bases and J dropped 6 bases, with 14 bases sitting between them. CDR3 size: 13 residues. This chain's CDR3 is CASSSGLRGEQYF. The CDR3 coding sequence is TGTGCCAGCAGTTCCGGGCTGCGGGGCGAGCAGTACTTC.

The chain has TRBV7-2 and TRBJ2-3; TRBD2 might be the D (5 bases). Between the trimmed V and J ends, which lost 2 bases and 2 bases, there was a span of 11 bases. Germline CDR1 SGHTA, CDR2 FQGNSA. The CDR3 runs 15 residues. The CDR3 loop is CASSLHREPTDTQYF. In DNA, the CDR3 is TGTGCCAGCAGCTTACATAGGGAGCCCACAGATACGCAGTATTTT.

There are a few counts of this clone. The chain combines TRBV15 with TRBJ1-5; 7 bases fit TRBD1. The trim removed 3 bases at V and 1 base at J, leaving 3 bases unmatched. Germline CDR1 reads LNHNV; CDR2 reads YYDKDF (reference sequence). This CDR3 contains 15 residues. This CDR3 reads CATSRGQLSNQPQHF. The CDR3 coding sequence is TGTGCCACCAGCAGGGGACAGCTGAGCAATCAGCCCCAGCATTTT.

The gene calls are TRBV6-5 and TRBJ1-2; perhaps TRBD1 as D (6 bases). Looked up from germline, CDR1 is MNHEY and CDR2 is SVGAGI. The CDR3 consists of 13 residues. V lost 6 bases and J 2 bases, leaving 10 bases between the germline ends. CDR3 residues: CASRGTGNYGYTF. In nucleotides, the CDR3 is TGTGCCAGCAGAGGAACAGGGAACTATGGCTACACCTTC.

V usage is TRBV6-5 and J usage is TRBJ1-2; 8 nucleotides align to TRBD1. Germline loops: CDR1 MNHEY, CDR2 SVGAGI. The V segment lost 5 bases and the J segment 2 bases; nucleotides outside the gene matches: 7. The CDR3 is made up of 15 amino acids. CDR3: CASSPYGQGNYGYTF. CDR3 nucleotide sequence: TGTGCCAGCAGTCCTTACGGACAGGGAAACTATGGCTACACCTTC.

The chain joins TRBV27 to TRBJ1-6; 7 bases line up with TRBD1. Germline V gene sequence: CDR1 MNHEY, CDR2 SMNVEV (reference sequence). The CDR3 has 15 residues. V was pared by 5 bases and J by 3 bases, with 4 bases of the junction left unmatched. CDR3 protein: CASSPGTVYNSPLHF. The DNA for the CDR3 is TGTGCCAGCAGTCCGGGGACAGTCTATAATTCACCCCTCCACTTT.

The gene calls are TRBV5-4 and TRBJ2-1; 10 bases align to TRBD1. The CDR3 covers 15 residues. The germline V gene encodes CDR1 SGHNT and CDR2 YYREEE (reference sequence). J gave up 8 bases and V 4 bases, and 9 bases lay outside the gene matches. The CDR3 coding sequence is TGTGCCAGCAGCGCCCGGGACAGGGGTGCGGATGAGCAGTTCTTC. This sequence encodes CASSARDRGADEQFF.

V is TRBV30 and J is TRBJ1-3; D gene uncertain. The V gene's germline CDR1 is GTSNPN and CDR2 SVGIG (reference sequence). The CDR3 is 13 residues long. Trimming shortened V by 1 base and J by 8 bases, and 12 bases separated the two germline ends. The CDR3 sequence: CAWSEGGWDTIYF. Here the CDR3 DNA reads TGTGCCTGGAGTGAGGGAGGTTGGGACACCATATATTTT.

J is TRBJ1-2 and V is TRBV9; D might be TRBD1 (5 bases). CDR1 and CDR2 from the germline V gene are SGDLS and YYNGEE. V shed 8 bases and J shed 4 bases, with 12 bases lying between them. This CDR3 is built from 12 residues. CDR3 nucleotides: TGTGCCAGTTACGAACAGGCCTATGGCTACACCTTC. Protein product: CASYEQAYGYTF.

The chain couples TRBV12-5 to TRBJ2-1, with TRBD1 matching 9 bases. There are 18 residues in the CDR3. Germline V CDR1 and CDR2: LGHNT, FRNRAP. V shed 6 bases and J 2 bases; nucleotides not matched to a gene: 14. For the CDR3, the DNA is TGTGCTAGTGGCCTAGGGACAGGGTGGCGATGGGCCTACAATGAGCAGTTCTTC. Encoded protein: CASGLGTGWRWAYNEQFF.

The V and J genes are TRBV6-4 and TRBJ1-1; D gene ambiguous. This CDR3 is built from 13 residues. Germline-derived CDR1 and CDR2 are MRHNA and SNTAGT. The V and J ends lost 5 bases and 1 base respectively, with 8 bases between them. CDR3: CASSLRENTEAFF. The CDR3 nucleotides are TGTGCCAGCAGTTTGAGAGAGAACACTGAAGCTTTCTTT.

The J gene is TRBJ1-2, the V gene TRBV9; the D gene is possibly TRBD1 (6 bases). Germline lookup yields CDR1 SGDLS and CDR2 YYNGEE. Deletions cut 0 bases from V and 8 bases from J, with 11 bases between. The CDR3 is 13 amino acids. CDR3 bases: TGTGCCAGCAGCGTAGAACAGGGTGGCGGCTACACCTTC. Encoded protein: CASSVEQGGGYTF.

This clone showed up just a few times. V is TRBV19 and J is TRBJ1-5; 7 bases map to TRBD1. Germline V gene sequence: CDR1 LNHDA, CDR2 SQIVND (reference sequence). With V trimmed by 6 bases and J by 7 bases, 6 bases remained unmatched. The CDR3 is made up of 13 amino acids. This CDR3 reads CASSTGVGQPQHF. The CDR3 DNA reads as TGTGCCAGTAGCACAGGGGTGGGCCAGCCCCAGCATTTT.

This rearrangement joins TRBV27 to TRBJ1-6; the D gene is possibly TRBD1 (6 bases). Trimming pared 6 bases from V and 14 bases from J, leaving 23 bases between. The CDR3 totals 15 residues. CDR1 and CDR2 (germline): MNHEY, SMNVEV (reference sequence). The CDR3 loop is CASSPSPLQGITLHF. The CDR3 DNA reads as TGTGCCAGCAGCCCTTCTCCCTTACAGGGTATCACCCTCCACTTT.

This clone was observed a handful of times. This chain uses TRBV30 with TRBJ2-4, with D unclear. In germline, CDR1 is GTSNPN, CDR2 SVGIG (reference sequence). Trimming took 3 bases from V and 6 from J, leaving 15 bases between them. The CDR3 consists of 14 residues. The CDR3 DNA is TGTGCCTGGAGCACACTCAGACCGGGAAACATTCAGTACTTC. Translated: CAWSTLRPGNIQYF.